This T cell receptor (beta chain) was documented in a study of T cell responses to AZD1222 COVID-19 vaccine. This clone appeared a single time. No antigen is known for it. Unmatched junction bases numbered 2, after V lost 5 bases and J lost 4 bases. Germline V gene lookup returns CDR1 SGHTA and CDR2 FQGNSA. This CDR3 comprises 14 residues. Study results and caveats: Repertoire sampling was restricted to post-peak T cell response timepoints.

Clones were sequenced by immunoSEQ multiplex PCR, and TCRdb holds only the in-frame ones, with some missing. This table has about 54,000 clones, roughly 90% appearing once. The material sequenced was peripheral blood, taken on day 0 of AZD1222 vaccination. The chain employs TRBV7-2 and TRBJ2-2; 9 positions agree with TRBD1. The sequence was collected from an adult in good health. In DNA form, the CDR3 reads TGTGCCAGCAGCGGGACAGGGACCACCGGGGAGCTGTTTTTT. It codes for CASSGTGTTGELFF.